The present T cell receptor (beta chain) was sequenced within a study of OX40 agonist ivuxolimab in advanced cancers. For the study at large: Patients were given ivuxolimab, an antibody that agonizes OX40 (CD134). Partial responses were seen in three patients, one with hepatocellular carcinoma and two with cutaneous melanoma.

TCRdb's copy holds only in-frame clones and misses some; the assay was immunoSEQ multiplex PCR. The table has about 70,000 clones, about 94% seen once. General study results and limits: The specificity for antigen of the expanded peripheral T cells was not determined. Among the least clonally expanded were partial responders at 0.1-3.0 mg/kg.

Notes on this clone: The antigen remains unidentified.

V was pared by 1 base and J by 4 bases, with 7 bases between. This CDR3 has 13 residues. Germline CDR1 is LGHNA and CDR2 is YNFKEQ. The source of this sequence is an adult with an advanced solid tumor such as melanoma, head and neck, liver or kidney cancer. The starting material was CD4+ or CD8+ T cells sorted from blood, obtained in a trial of the OX40 agonist ivuxolimab. This chain uses TRBV4-2 with TRBJ1-2; weak D call: TRBD1 (6 bases). The CDR3 sequence is CASSQGQVYGYTF. CDR3 DNA: TGTGCCAGCAGCCAAGGACAGGTCTATGGCTACACCTTC.